These 24 T cell receptor beta chains were sequenced from one sample in a study of T cells in Graves' hyperthyroidism and ophthalmopathy. TCR beta CDR3 region amplification was performed from RNA transcripts. Researchers ran a first-round RT-PCR on the TCR CDR3 using the HTBI primer set. MiXCR, applied by TCRdb to the multiplex PCR reads, yields one record per CDR3 protein. This table holds roughly 570,000 distinct CDR3 sequences, 40% to 55% found once. Sequences were obtained from peripheral blood or thyroid tissue (not recorded which). These receptors were collected from a woman younger than 35 with Graves' hyperthyroidism.

This clonotype was observed at least ten times. The CDR3 is CASRSQKNTGELFF. As DNA, the CDR3 is TGTGCCAGCAGGAGCCAGAAGAACACCGGGGAGCTGTTTTTT. This chain links TRBV12-3 or TRBV12-4 with TRBJ2-2, with D unclear. V lost 6 bases, J lost 1 base, and 9 bases lay in between. The CDR3 length is 14 residues.

This clonotype has a count of ten or more. V gene TRBV27 combines with J gene TRBJ2-5; 10 bases are a match to TRBD2. Looked up from germline, CDR1 is MNHEY and CDR2 is SMNVEV (reference sequence). The CDR3 extends over 16 amino acids. After removal of 5 bases from V and 3 bases from J, the junction contained 9 bases not matched to a gene. Written as DNA, the CDR3 is TGTGCCAGCAGTCCAATTGGACTAGCGGCAAAAGAGACCCAGTACTTC. This encodes CASSPIGLAAKETQYF.

The table lists this clonotype with a count of one. The chain recombines TRBV11-2 with TRBJ1-1; D gene ambiguous. There are 14 residues in the CDR3. The V gene lost 5 bases and the J gene lost 5 bases, with 15 bases spanning the gap. The germline V gene encodes CDR1 SGHAT and CDR2 FQNNGV. The CDR3 region has the DNA TGTGCCAGCAGCGTAGCTAGCGGGAGGACTGAAGCTTTCTTT. Protein: CASSVASGRTEAFF.

There are many counts of this clonotype. The rearrangement joins TRBV10-3 to TRBJ2-3, with TRBD2 identical over 9 bases. Germline-derived CDR1 and CDR2 are ENHRY and SYGVKD. V shed 6 bases and J 1 base; nucleotides not matched to a gene: 8. CDR3 size: 16 residues. DNA of the CDR3: TGTGCCATCAGGGTGACTAGCGGACTTCGCACAGATACGCAGTATTTT. Translated: CAIRVTSGLRTDTQYF.

Ten or more counts support this clonotype. The chain combines TRBV15 with TRBJ2-5, with D unclear. The CDR3 covers 16 residues. CDR1 and CDR2 (germline): LNHNV, YYDKDF (reference sequence). The V and J ends lost 1 base and 5 bases respectively, with 17 bases between them. In DNA, the CDR3 is TGTGCCACCAGCAGAGCGCCCTCACTCACCTGGGAGACCCAGTACTTC. Translated: CATSRAPSLTWETQYF.

This clonotype was seen many times. The chain has TRBV25-1 and TRBJ2-5; no reliable D call. CDR3 size: 13 residues. The V end was cut by 10 bases, the J end by 5 bases, with 17 bases between. The germline CDR1 and CDR2 sequences are MGHDK and SYGVNS. This CDR3 reads CATRPAVGETQYF. The CDR3 region has the DNA TGTGCCACACGTCCGGCAGTAGGGGAGACCCAGTACTTC.

This clonotype was seen at least ten times. This chain joins TRBV7-6 and TRBJ2-2; D call uncertain. The V and J ends lost 2 bases and 4 bases respectively, with 8 bases between them. Germline V lookup: CDR1 SGHVS, CDR2 FNYEAQ. The CDR3 runs to 14 residues. The CDR3 nucleotides are TGTGCCAGCAGCTTAAGGCCTGTCACCGGGGAGCTGTTTTTT. Protein sequence: CASSLRPVTGELFF.

This clonotype was seen repeatedly, ten times or more. V and J are TRBV10-1 and TRBJ2-5; TRBD2 matches at 7 bases. Trimming cost V 5 bases and J 4 bases; bases outside gene matches: 16. Germline CDR1 is WNHNN and CDR2 is SYGVQD (reference sequence). This CDR3 comprises 17 residues. CDR3 in amino acids: CASSRSSGRDGIETQYF. The CDR3 DNA reads as TGCGCCAGCAGTAGGTCTAGCGGACGGGATGGGATAGAGACCCAGTACTTC.

The V call is TRBV7-2, the J call TRBJ1-6, with D perhaps TRBD1 (6 bases). The CDR3 loop spans 16 amino acids. V lost 5 bases and J 0 bases, leaving 11 bases between the germline ends. Germline V lookup: CDR1 SGHTA, CDR2 FQGNSA. The CDR3 region has the DNA TGTGCCAGCAGCCCCAAGACAGGCTCCTATAATTCACCCCTCCACTTT. This sequence encodes CASSPKTGSYNSPLHF.

This rearrangement joins TRBV7-2 to TRBJ1-1; maybe TRBD1 (6 bases). Germline V gives CDR1 SGHTA, CDR2 FQGNSA. V was trimmed by 3 bases and J by 7 bases, leaving 18 bases between them. The CDR3 has 15 amino acids. CDR3 sequence (DNA): TGTGCCAGCAGCTTGCTCTCGTCTGGGGGCCATGAAGCTTTCTTT. Encoded protein: CASSLLSSGGHEAFF. Together with reference TRBV7-2 and TRBJ1-1, the CDR3 gives the full variable domain: GAGVSQSPSNKVTEKGKDVELRCDPISGHTALYWYRQSLGQGLEFLIYFQGNSAPDKSGLPSDRFSAERTGGSVSTLTIQRTQQEDSAVYLCASSLLSSGGHEAFFGQGTRLTVV.

This clonotype showed up many times. The rearrangement uses TRBV6-2 or TRBV6-3 and TRBJ2-7; D is possibly TRBD2 (6 bases). This CDR3 is 18 amino acids long. Trimming pared 0 bases from V and 0 bases from J, leaving 18 bases between. Germline CDR1 and CDR2: MNHEY and SVGEGT. Here the CDR3 DNA reads TGTGCCAGCAGTTACTCCTGGTTGGGAGGATACAGCTCCTACGAGCAGTACTTC. Its translation: CASSYSWLGGYSSYEQYF.

This clonotype was found a few times. The V gene is TRBV25-1, the J gene TRBJ1-2; D not certain. Germline CDR1 and CDR2: MGHDK and SYGVNS. V lost 9 bases to trimming and J lost 5 bases, with 16 bases between them. CDR3 size: 13 residues. The DNA of the CDR3 is TGTGCCAGTCACGGGGTCTTCGGTTATGGCTACACCTTC. It translates to CASHGVFGYGYTF.

This rearrangement joins TRBV7-9 to TRBJ1-6, with D possibly matching TRBD1 (6 bases). The germline gives CDR1 SEHNR, CDR2 FQNEAQ (reference sequence). The CDR3 extends over 15 amino acids. The V end was cut by 6 bases, the J end by 8 bases, with 17 bases between. CDR3 loop: CASRTIQGRDSPLHF. CDR3 bases: TGTGCCAGCAGAACAATACAGGGACGCGATTCACCCCTCCACTTT. Filled out from reference TRBV7-9 and TRBJ1-6, the complete variable domain reads DTGVSQNPRHKITKRGQNVTFRCDPISEHNRLYWYRQTLGQGPEFLTYFQNEAQLEKSRLLSDRFSAERPKGSFSTLEIQRTEQGDSAMYLCASRTIQGRDSPLHFGNGTRLTVT.

Ten or more counts support this clonotype. The J gene is TRBJ1-3, the V gene TRBV20-1; D gene ambiguous. CDR1 and CDR2 (germline): DFQATT, SNEGSKA (reference sequence). Trimming cost V 1 base and J 2 bases, with 6 bases left between them. CDR3 size: 13 residues. This chain's CDR3 is CSARGQTGNTIYF. The CDR3 DNA follows: TGCAGTGCTAGAGGTCAGACTGGAAACACCATATATTTT.

V usage is TRBV10-3 and J usage is TRBJ2-1; D is perhaps TRBD2 (5 bases). The CDR3 has 13 amino acids. Trimming stripped 10 bases from V and 6 bases from J, with 16 bases between. Germline values: CDR1 ENHRY, CDR2 SYGVKD. This CDR3 reads CATRPDFTNEQFF. CDR3 sequence (DNA): TGTGCCACCCGCCCGGACTTCACCAATGAGCAGTTCTTC.

The chain uses TRBV15 and TRBJ2-3; TRBD2 matches at 11 bases. The CDR3 is made up of 16 amino acids. After removal of 5 bases from V and 3 bases from J, the junction contained 7 bases not matched to a gene. Germline loops: CDR1 LNHNV, CDR2 YYDKDF (reference sequence). In nucleotides, the CDR3 is TGTGCCACCAGCTCGGGACTAGCGGATAATACAGATACGCAGTATTTT. Amino acids: CATSSGLADNTDTQYF.

The chain joins TRBV20-1 to TRBJ1-2; 10 positions match TRBD2. The assigned J gene may be wrong: the sequence end matches TRBJ2-1 better. The germline gives CDR1 DFQATT, CDR2 SNEGSKA (reference sequence). This CDR3 spans 16 amino acids. The CDR3 protein is CSARDPSGSALNEQFF. CDR3 DNA: TGCAGTGCTAGAGACCCTAGCGGGAGTGCCCTCAATGAGCAGTTCTTC.

This clonotype has just a few counts. This chain connects TRBV24-1 to TRBJ2-3; 10 bases are a match to TRBD2. Germline CDR1 is KGHDR and CDR2 is SFDVKD. V was pared by 4 bases and J by 1 base, with 4 bases of the junction left unmatched. The CDR3 runs 16 residues. In nucleotides, the CDR3 is TGTGCCACCAGTGACACCGGGACTAGCGGCACAGATACGCAGTATTTT. Protein product: CATSDTGTSGTDTQYF.

This clonotype was seen ten or more times. The V call is TRBV6-1, the J call TRBJ2-7; D might be TRBD1 (6 bases). From germline, CDR1 is MNHNS and CDR2 SASEGT. This CDR3 spans 14 amino acids. V was pared by 6 bases and J by 10 bases, with 22 bases between. The CDR3 DNA is TGTGCCAGCAGCGCCCGGGACACCCTACTTCTTCAGTACTTC. It yields the protein CASSARDTLLLQYF.

This clonotype was detected many times. V gene TRBV6-6 combines with J gene TRBJ1-1; D uncertain. The ends were cut back, 1 base at V and 3 bases at J, with 12 bases in the middle. The CDR3 has 15 amino acids. CDR1 and CDR2 from the germline V gene are MNHNY and SVGAGI (reference sequence). CDR3: CASSYFSYPYTEAFF. The CDR3, as DNA: TGTGCCAGCAGTTACTTCTCCTACCCCTACACTGAAGCTTTCTTT.

There are a few counts of this clonotype. This sequence joins TRBV7-2 and TRBJ2-3; D not resolved. From germline, CDR1 is SGHTA and CDR2 FQGNSA. Trimming stripped 2 bases from V and 0 bases from J, with 9 bases between. The CDR3 spans 15 residues. CDR3 nucleotides: TGTGCCAGCAGCTTAATCGGTATTAGCACAGATACGCAGTATTTT. Its translation is CASSLIGISTDTQYF.

At least ten counts were recorded for this clonotype. The V call is TRBV7-6, the J call TRBJ2-5, with a possible D match to TRBD2 (5 bases). Per the germline V gene, CDR1 is SGHVS and CDR2 is FNYEAQ. This CDR3 is built from 14 residues. V was pared by 4 bases and J by 7 bases, with 16 bases between. The CDR3 nucleotides are TGTGCCAGCAGCTCACCACTAGAGCCAAGGACCCAGTACTTC. It translates to CASSSPLEPRTQYF. The variable domain in full, with the rest retrieved from reference TRBV7-6 and TRBJ2-5, is GAGVSQSPRYKVTKRGQDVALRCDPISGHVSLYWYRQALGQGPEFLTYFNYEAQQDKSGLPNDRFSAERPEGSISTLTIQRTEQRDSAMYRCASSSPLEPRTQYFGPGTRLLVL.

The gene calls are TRBV7-3 and TRBJ1-1, with a weak D call TRBD1 (5 bases). Trimming removed 4 bases from V and 10 bases from J, with 7 bases in between. CDR1 and CDR2 (germline): SGHTA, FQGTGA. CDR3 size: 10 residues. The CDR3, as DNA: TGTGCCAGCAGCTACGGGGCAGCTTTCTTT. Translated, it gives CASSYGAAFF.

The chain combines TRBV5-5 with TRBJ2-2; no clear D. Trimming stripped 5 bases from V and 3 bases from J, with 11 bases between. The CDR3 consists of 14 residues. In germline, CDR1 is SGHKS, CDR2 YYEKEE (reference sequence). The CDR3, as DNA: TGTGCCAGCAGTCCTTCAGGAGACACCGGGGAGCTGTTTTTT. Translated, it gives CASSPSGDTGELFF.